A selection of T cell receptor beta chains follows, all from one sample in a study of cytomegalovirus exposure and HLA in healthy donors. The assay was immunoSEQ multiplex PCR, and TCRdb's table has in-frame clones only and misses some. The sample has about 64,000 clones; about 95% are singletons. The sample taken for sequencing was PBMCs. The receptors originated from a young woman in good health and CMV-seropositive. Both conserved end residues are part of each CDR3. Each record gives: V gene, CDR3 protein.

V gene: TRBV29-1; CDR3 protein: CVSKAGLNTEAFF
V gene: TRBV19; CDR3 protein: CASSFGQGDTEAFF
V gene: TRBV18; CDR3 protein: CASSSRSGDQYF
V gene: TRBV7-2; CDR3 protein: CASSSPDSYEQYF
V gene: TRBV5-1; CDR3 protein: CASSLQGMDQPQHF
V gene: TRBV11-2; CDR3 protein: CASSLVLPIAGGLYNEQFF
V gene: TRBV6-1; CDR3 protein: CASSEVLDGIQYF
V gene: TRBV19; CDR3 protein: CASSLGSRREDQPQHF
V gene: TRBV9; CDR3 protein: CASSPPTGEELFF
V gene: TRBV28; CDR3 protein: CASGPTGTLNTEAFF
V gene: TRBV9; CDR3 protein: CASSVSTQGAQETQYF
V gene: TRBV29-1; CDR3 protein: CSVVGGSSYNEQFF
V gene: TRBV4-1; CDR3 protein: CASSYSSGSNTGELFF
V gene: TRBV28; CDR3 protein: CASPPDRREINEQFF
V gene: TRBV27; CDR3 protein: CASTSGRELFF
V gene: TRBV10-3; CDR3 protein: CAIAEGEVADTQYF
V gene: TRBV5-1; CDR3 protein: CASSGITSGRGSDTQYF
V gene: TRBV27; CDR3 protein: CASSSSFRGIANTGELFF
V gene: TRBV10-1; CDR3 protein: CASSELGLASGELFF
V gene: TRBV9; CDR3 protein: CASSVSTSARGTDTQYF
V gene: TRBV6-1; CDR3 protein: CASSELAGGPETQYF
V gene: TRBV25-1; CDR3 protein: CASSEVAGGPRNEQFF
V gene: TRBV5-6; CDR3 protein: CASSPGTSGIYEQYF
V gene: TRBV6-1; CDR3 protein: CASSEAPVAGQPQHF
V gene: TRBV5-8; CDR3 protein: CASSPPPQGGTYEQYF
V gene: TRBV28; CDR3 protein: CASSLGSGVYNEQFF
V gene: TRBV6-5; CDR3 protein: CASSYSLQRQETQYF
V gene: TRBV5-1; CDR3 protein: CASSWDSKSYNEQFF
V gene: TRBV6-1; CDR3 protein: CASSARSWGFYGYTF
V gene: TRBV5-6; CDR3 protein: CASSPRDLNTGELFF
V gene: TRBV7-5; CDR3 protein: CAREECRWESGGFSYEQYF
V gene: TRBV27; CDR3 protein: CASSLSGGLYGYTF
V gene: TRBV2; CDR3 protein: CASMRGGSSYNEQFF
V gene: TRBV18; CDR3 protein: CASSLRRRDTLISVSNYGYTF
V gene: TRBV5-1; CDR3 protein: CASSSWTSGSYNEQFF
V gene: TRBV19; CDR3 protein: CASSIPTATGMETQYF
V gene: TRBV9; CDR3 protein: CASSDDRGLDTQYF
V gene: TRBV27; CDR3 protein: CASRQGGYYYEQYF